This TCR beta chain comes out of a study of blood T cell repertoires in COVID-19. Repertoires were generated with immunoSEQ multiplex PCR, while TCRdb's copy carries only in-frame clones and drops some. The sample has about 230,000 clones, around 92% seen once. Germline CDR1 SGHTA, CDR2 FQGNSA. This CDR3 is built from 16 residues. Trimming left V 5 bases short and J 7 bases short, with 21 bases between. Residents of 20 to 25 US areas, aged roughly 18 to 89 years, made up the participants. Which cohort a participant joined came from the clinical history participants gave. The sequence came from a woman aged 25 to 39 with acute COVID-19. The specimen was PBMCs or T cells enriched from blood (not recorded which). This chain links TRBV7-2 with TRBJ1-5; perhaps TRBD1 as D (6 bases). The CDR3 loop is CASSARGMIGVQPQHF. The CDR3 bases are TGTGCCAGCAGCGCCAGGGGCATGATAGGGGTCCAGCCCCAGCATTTT.